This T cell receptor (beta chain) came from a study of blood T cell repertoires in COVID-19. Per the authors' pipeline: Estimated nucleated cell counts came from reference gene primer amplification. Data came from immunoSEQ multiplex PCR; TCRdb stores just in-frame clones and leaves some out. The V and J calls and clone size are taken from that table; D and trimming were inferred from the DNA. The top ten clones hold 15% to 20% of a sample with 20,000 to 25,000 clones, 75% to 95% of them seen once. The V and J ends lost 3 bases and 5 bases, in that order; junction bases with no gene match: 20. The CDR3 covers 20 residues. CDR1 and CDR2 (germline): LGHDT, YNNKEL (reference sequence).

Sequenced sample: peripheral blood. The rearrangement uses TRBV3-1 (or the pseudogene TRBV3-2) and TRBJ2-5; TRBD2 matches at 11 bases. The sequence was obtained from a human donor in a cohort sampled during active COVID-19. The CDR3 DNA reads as TGTGCCAGCAGCCAGGTCGCGCTAGCGGGGGGATCTTCAGCTCTGGAGACCCAGTACTTC. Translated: CASSQVALAGGSSALETQYF.